The table lists the clone carrying this TCR beta chain with a few counts. The study reverse transcribed the entire isolated RNA, so it sequenced expressed TCRB transcripts. The protocol was immunoSEQ multiplex PCR, while the TCRdb copy is restricted to in-frame clones and leaves out a portion. Of roughly 500,000 clones in the sample, 30% are singletons; the top ten hold 0.065%. The germline CDR1 and CDR2 sequences are SGDLS and YYNGEE. CDR3 length: 13 amino acids. The germline V and J ends were trimmed by 4 bases and 4 bases, with 6 bases remaining between them. This entry comes from a study of beta chain features in type 1 diabetes.

Sequences were obtained from naive CD4+ T cells from blood. This TCR was sampled from a man aged 18 to 30 in good health. The rearrangement links TRBV9 to TRBJ2-6; D is uncertain. CDR3 nucleotide sequence: TGTGCCAGCAGCCGACCGGGGGCCAACGTCCTGACTTTC. The encoded protein is CASSRPGANVLTF.